Shown below are 23 T cell receptor beta chains from a single sample sequenced in a study of cytomegalovirus exposure and HLA in healthy donors. Vbeta (60) and Jbeta (13) primers were used in the PCR. Libraries were prepared by immunoSEQ multiplex PCR; TCRdb keeps only in-frame clonotypes and omits some of them. The data show 70,000 to 95,000 clones, 62% seen once. The sequenced material came from PBMCs. The receptor source for this set is a woman between 25 and 40 years old in good health and CMV-seropositive.

For the CDR3, the DNA is TGTGCCAGCAGTTTATCCGGACAGACGAACACCGGGGAGCTGTTTTTT. This gives the protein CASSLSGQTNTGELFF. The V call is TRBV27, the J call TRBJ2-2; tentatively, D is TRBD1 (6 bases). Between the trimmed V and J ends, which lost 0 bases and 0 bases, there was a span of 8 bases. Germline lookup yields CDR1 MNHEY and CDR2 SMNVEV (reference sequence). This CDR3 is 16 amino acids long.

V gene TRBV7-2 combines with J gene TRBJ1-1; no clear D gene. Trimming took 5 bases from V and 1 from J, leaving 11 bases between them. The CDR3 is 14 amino acids. Per the germline V gene, CDR1 is SGHTA and CDR2 is FQGNSA. The CDR3 region is CASSPHRQNTEAFF. The DNA of the CDR3 is TGTGCCAGCAGCCCCCACCGACAGAACACTGAAGCTTTCTTT.

The chain joins TRBV7-2 to TRBJ2-6; D is uncertain. V shed 6 bases and J shed 0 bases, with 3 bases lying between them. Germline CDR1 and CDR2: SGHTA and FQGNSA. This CDR3 has 13 amino acids. The CDR3 loop reads CASRLSGANVLTF. Here the CDR3 DNA reads TGTGCCAGCAGACTCTCTGGGGCCAACGTCCTGACTTTC. The complete variable domain, with remaining parts taken from reference TRBV7-2 and TRBJ2-6, reads GAGVSQSPSNKVTEKGKDVELRCDPISGHTALYWYRQSLGQGLEFLIYFQGNSAPDKSGLPSDRFSAERTGGSVSTLTIQRTQQEDSAVYLCASRLSGANVLTFGAGSRLTVL.

The chain carries TRBV7-9 and TRBJ2-7, with no clear D. The CDR3 sequence is 18 residues long. Trimming took 3 bases from V and 1 from J, leaving 22 bases between them. Germline CDR1 SEHNR, CDR2 FQNEAQ (reference sequence). This chain's CDR3 is CASSFGPKTAAKSYEQYF. CDR3 nucleotide sequence: TGTGCCAGCAGCTTCGGCCCAAAGACCGCAGCGAAGTCCTACGAGCAGTACTTC.

This chain uses TRBV21-1 with TRBJ2-3; TRBD2 is taken as the D call from the table, unchecked against the DNA. TRBV21-1 has pseudogene status. The CDR3 extends over 16 amino acids. The CDR3 here is CASSPRLGGGTDTQYF. The CDR3 DNA reads as TGTGCCAGCAGCCCACGCTTGGGGGGGGGCACAGATACGCAGTATTTT.

This chain connects TRBV18 to TRBJ1-2, with a possible D match to TRBD1 (6 bases). In germline, CDR1 is KGHSH, CDR2 LQKENI. Between the trimmed V and J ends, which lost 6 bases and 0 bases, there was a span of 11 bases. There are 14 residues in the CDR3. The CDR3: CASSLDRANYGYTF. The DNA for the CDR3 is TGTGCCAGCTCTTTGGACAGAGCTAACTATGGCTACACCTTC.

V usage is TRBV12-5 and J usage is TRBJ2-2; 8 positions agree with TRBD1. Looked up from germline, CDR1 is LGHNT and CDR2 is FRNRAP. V dropped 1 base and J dropped 6; count of bases not matched to a gene: 4. CDR3 length: 15 amino acids. DNA of the CDR3: TGTGCTAGTGGTTTGGGGACAGGGTCGTCCGGGGAGCTGTTTTTT. Its protein product is CASGLGTGSSGELFF.

The chain has TRBV19 and TRBJ2-1, with 8 nucleotides matching TRBD2. The CDR3 length is 15 residues. Germline V CDR1 and CDR2: LNHDA, SQIVND (reference sequence). J was trimmed by 3 bases and V by 7 bases; bases with no gene match: 8. The CDR3 DNA is TGTGCCAGTATGGTGGGGCGGGGGGACTACAATGAGCAGTTCTTC. Amino acids: CASMVGRGDYNEQFF.

This clone was recorded only once. The chain has TRBV5-1 and TRBJ2-7, with D perhaps matching TRBD1 (6 bases). Trimming left V 2 bases short and J 2 bases short, with 23 bases between. The CDR3 loop spans 18 amino acids. Germline loops: CDR1 SGHRS, CDR2 YFSETQ. As DNA, the CDR3 is TGCGCCAGCAGCTTACGACCGGGACACGGAGAGTTTACCTACGAGCAGTACTTC. It codes for CASSLRPGHGEFTYEQYF. Combining the CDR3 with reference TRBV5-1 and TRBJ2-7 gives the whole variable domain KAGVTQTPRYLIKTRGQQVTLSCSPISGHRSVSWYQQTPGQGLQFLFEYFSETQRNKGNFPGRFSGRQFSNSRSEMNVSTLELGDSALYLCASSLRPGHGEFTYEQYFGPGTRLTVT.

This chain links TRBV14 with TRBJ2-5; TRBD2 matches 8 bases. The CDR3 runs 16 residues. V dropped 0 bases and J dropped 4; count of bases not matched to a gene: 7. The V gene's germline CDR1 is SGHDN and CDR2 FVKESK. CDR3: CASSQDLRGVSETQYF. For the CDR3, the DNA is TGTGCCAGCAGCCAAGATTTGCGGGGGGTGTCAGAGACCCAGTACTTC. Looking up the rest from reference TRBV14 and TRBJ2-5 gives the full variable domain: EAGVTQFPSHSVIEKGQTVTLRCDPISGHDNLYWYRRVMGKEIKFLLHFVKESKQDESGMPNNRFLAERTGGTYSTLKVQPAELEDSGVYFCASSQDLRGVSETQYFGPGTRLLVL.

This clone was seen once. The chain has TRBV18 and TRBJ2-2, with 7 bases matching TRBD1. Germline V gives CDR1 KGHSH, CDR2 LQKENI. CDR3 length: 16 residues. The V gene end was trimmed by 6 bases and the J gene end by 0 bases; junction bases not matched to a gene: 7. The CDR3, as DNA: TGTGCCAGCTCGCCCACAGGGGTAGCGAACACCGGGGAGCTGTTTTTT. Translating gives CASSPTGVANTGELFF. Full variable domain (missing parts from reference TRBV18 and TRBJ2-2): NAGVMQNPRHLVRRRGQEARLRCSPMKGHSHVYWYRQLPEEGLKFMVYLQKENIIDESGMPKERFSAEFPKEGPSILRIQQVVRGDSAAYFCASSPTGVANTGELFFGEGSRLTVL.

This clone was detected only a few times. V usage is TRBV6-6 and J usage is TRBJ1-5; 8 bases fit TRBD1. Germline CDR1 is MNHNY and CDR2 is SVGAGI (reference sequence). V gave up 7 bases and J gave up 0 bases; unmatched junction bases: 2. The CDR3 runs to 14 residues. CDR3 loop: CASTGGSSNQPQHF. CDR3 sequence (DNA): TGTGCCAGCACAGGGGGCAGTAGCAATCAGCCCCAGCATTTT.

The chain couples TRBV29-1 to TRBJ2-5; D is undetermined. The J call is doubtful: the DNA matches TRBJ2-7 better. This CDR3 is 13 amino acids long. CDR1 is SQVTM and CDR2 is ANQGSEA in the germline V gene. CDR3 sequence: CSVESGVPYEQYF. The DNA for the CDR3 is TGCAGCGTTGAAAGTGGTGTTCCCTACGAGCAGTACTTC.

The chain employs TRBV7-8 and TRBJ1-1; possibly TRBD1 for D (6 bases). V gave up 2 bases and J gave up 2 bases, with 9 bases separating them. The CDR3 loop spans 14 amino acids. Germline values: CDR1 SGHVS, CDR2 FQNEAQ. The CDR3: CASSLYRDNTEAFF. CDR3 nucleotide sequence: TGTGCCAGCAGCTTATACAGGGATAACACTGAAGCTTTCTTT.

The chain combines TRBV7-2 with TRBJ2-1; a possible D gene is TRBD2 (5 bases). V was pared by 6 bases and J by 6 bases, with 12 bases between. Germline CDR1 is SGHTA and CDR2 is FQGNSA. The CDR3 contains 13 residues. In nucleotides, the CDR3 is TGTGCCAGCAGGCGACTACAAGGCAATGAGCAGTTCTTC. Translated, it gives CASRRLQGNEQFF.

The chain uses TRBV11-2 and TRBJ1-5; D not resolved. V was clipped by 3 bases and J by 2 bases, with 8 bases between them. The CDR3 extends over 14 amino acids. The germline V gene encodes CDR1 SGHAT and CDR2 FQNNGV. CDR3 sequence (DNA): TGTGCCAGCAGCTTTACCGGTGGCAATCAGCCCCAGCATTTT. This codes for CASSFTGGNQPQHF.

This chain connects TRBV2 to TRBJ2-4; no clear D. Germline V gene data show CDR1 as SNHLY and CDR2 as FYNNEI. There are 17 residues in the CDR3. Trimming removed 6 bases at V and 0 bases at J, with 18 bases between. The CDR3 nucleotides are TGTGCCAGCAGCTATGAAGTATCGCAGGTAGCCAAAAACATTCAGTACTTC. This encodes CASSYEVSQVAKNIQYF.

The chain employs TRBV5-1 and TRBJ1-3; D not certain. Trimming took 0 bases from V and 4 from J, leaving 8 bases between them. The CDR3 consists of 14 residues. CDR1 SGHRS and CDR2 YFSETQ come from the germline V gene. DNA of the CDR3: TGCGCCAGCAGCTTGGATTCCCCGGGAAACACCATATATTTT. It translates to CASSLDSPGNTIYF. Looking up the rest from reference TRBV5-1 and TRBJ1-3 gives the full variable domain: KAGVTQTPRYLIKTRGQQVTLSCSPISGHRSVSWYQQTPGQGLQFLFEYFSETQRNKGNFPGRFSGRQFSNSRSEMNVSTLELGDSALYLCASSLDSPGNTIYFGEGSWLTVV.

This clone was observed a single time. The chain recombines TRBV2 with TRBJ1-1; D is ambiguous. V lost 2 bases, J lost 1 base, and 11 bases lay in between. In germline, CDR1 is SNHLY, CDR2 FYNNEI. CDR3 size: 15 residues. CDR3 amino acids: CASSEQRAANTEAFF. The CDR3 DNA reads TGTGCCAGCAGTGAACAGCGCGCGGCGAACACTGAAGCTTTCTTT.

The chain links TRBV25-1 to TRBJ1-2, with TRBD1 as a possible D gene (5 bases). Germline V gene sequence: CDR1 MGHDK, CDR2 SYGVNS. With 4 bases removed from V and 4 bases from J, the gap between germline ends came to 13 bases. The CDR3 sequence is 14 residues long. CDR3 region: CASSVGGGGYGYTF. CDR3 bases: TGTGCCAGCAGTGTGGGGGGTGGGGGCTATGGCTACACCTTC.

This clone came up once. A junction end diverges from the germline sequence, so it may reflect a read error. The chain links TRBV5-1 to TRBJ1-2; no clear D gene. This CDR3 is built from 13 residues. Germline CDR1 reads SGHRS; CDR2 reads YFSETQ. CDR3 region: CASSPGGVDGYPF. The DNA for the CDR3 is TGCGCCAGCAGCCCGGGAGGCGTGGATGGCTACCCCTTC.

This clone was detected a few times. This rearrangement joins TRBV2 to TRBJ2-7, with D perhaps TRBD2 (7 bases). Per the germline V gene, CDR1 is SNHLY and CDR2 is FYNNEI. The CDR3 length is 18 residues. The V end was cut by 3 bases, the J end by 1 base, with 22 bases between. The CDR3 DNA is TGTGCCAGCAGTGAGACCCGAGGGAGGGGGGGTCGATCCTACGAGCAGTACTTC. As protein: CASSETRGRGGRSYEQYF.

CDR3 amino acids: CASRGDGVIQPQHF. The CDR3 DNA sequence: TGTGCCAGCAGAGGGGATGGGGTGATTCAGCCCCAGCATTTT. The rearrangement joins TRBV6-1 to TRBJ1-5, with D perhaps TRBD1 (5 bases). V dropped 6 bases and J dropped 6 bases, with 15 bases sitting between them. Germline V CDR1 and CDR2: MNHNS, SASEGT. CDR3 size: 14 residues.